The subject of this entry is one T cell receptor beta chain. There are a few counts of this clonotype. Its antigen target is currently unknown. Base qualities are not at hand, and no much larger clone is one base apart. From the cysteine up to the phenylalanine, the CDR3 has a length of 17 residues. This entry keeps only the CDR3 DNA: 51 bases, framed from base 1. CDR1 is given as SGHRS and CDR2 as YFSETQ, both from the germline V gene. V is shortened by 0 bases, J by 0 bases, and the region joining them spans 13 bases. PBMCs were isolated by Ficoll-Paque density gradient centrifugation. This sample is part of a study of T-cell memory formation after mild COVID-19 (dated by TCRdb to about 2021). General notes on the study: TCR sequence clusters from the two donors were found to be largely donor specific. T-cell clones expanding and contracting after mild COVID-19 in two donors were tracked by longitudinal TCRalpha and TCRbeta repertoire sequencing. Two young, previously healthy adult volunteers, one female and one male, were included in the cohort. General conclusions and limits of the study: The detection of some responding clones in pre-infection memory suggests that pre-existing cross-reactive memory T cells joined the SARS-CoV-2 response. Only a couple of mild cases were covered by the study, and larger cohorts that include severe cases with pre-infection samples were considered necessary. The second-wave clones that peaked on day 37 were not confirmed to be SARS-CoV-2 specific. Clones that contracted from day 15 to 85 showed balanced CD4/CD8 phenotypes, whereas a second wave of clones that expanded from day 15 to 37 leaned towards CD4+. Contracting CD4+ clones appeared mostly in the CM and EM memory subsets, whereas CD8+ clones were enriched in EMRA.

The sequencing machine was an Illumina NovaSeq 6000. TCRalpha and TCRbeta cDNA libraries were constructed by 5'RACE with constant-segment primers, with sample barcodes and unique molecular identifiers being introduced. RNA was extracted from every sample with Trizol reagent. Libraries were amplified in two PCR steps, with a second sample barcode and Illumina TruSeq adapters added in the second step. Sequencing of libraries was performed on an Illumina NovaSeq with 2 x 150 bp paired-end reads. Under the source paper's analysis protocol: The reads were demultiplexed and collapsed into UMI-guided consensus sequences using migec v1.2.7. Using mixcr v2.1.11, the UMI consensuses were aligned to TRA and TRB V and J templates and assembled into clonotypes. A clonotype was counted as expanded or contracted only when both edgeR and NoisET called the clonotype significant, with the noise models trained on biological replicates. For edgeR calls, a false discovery rate-adjusted p below 0.01 and a log2 fold-change threshold of 1 were applied. As an exploratory analysis of dynamics, max-normalized trajectories of the 1000 most abundant clonotypes were examined with PCA combined with hierarchical clustering. The CD4 or CD8 phenotype of responding clones was assigned using the separately sequenced CD4+ and CD8+ repertoires. TCRdb took the public reads, trimmed them with fastp at Q25, ran MiXCR for clone calling and kept in-frame beta chains. Rows matching on CDR3 protein sequence are summarized as one entry with the most common DNA and genes. These V and J calls originate from TCRdb's pipeline instead of the authors' own analysis. The sample table contains roughly 250,000 distinct CDR3 sequences; only one count was recorded for approximately 16% of them. The ten largest account for approximately 3.5% of the sample.

The sequenced material came from PBMCs or a T cell subset sorted from them (not recorded which). The chain links TRBV5-1 with TRBJ2-1; TRBD2 is a possible D gene, resting on 6 matching bases. This sequence was found in a man younger than 35 who had mild COVID-19 (a few samples of this study predate the infection). The sample titles of this study are shuffled in the database, so cell type and time point are left out; the donor was told from shared clones. The CDR3 region: CASSLVPGDFSYNEQFF. At the DNA level, the sequence is TGCGCCAGCAGCTTGGTACCGGGGGATTTCTCCTACAATGAGCAGTTCTTC.